These 27 T cell receptor beta chains originate from one sample sequenced in a study of identical twins. Using its own MiXCR run on the 5' RACE reads, TCRdb lists one record per CDR3 protein. The table lists hundreds of thousands of distinct CDR3 sequences, 10% to 15% of them singletons. These same records also appear under a second study, on yellow fever vaccine responses in identical twins.

The material sequenced was PBMCs. These receptors originate from a woman between 18 and 29 years old in good health.

This chain links TRBV18 with TRBJ2-1; D gene unclear. CDR3 length: 15 amino acids. CDR1 KGHSH and CDR2 LQKENI come from the germline V gene. Trimming pared 5 bases from V and 1 base from J, leaving 12 bases between. CDR3 protein: CASSTPLQSYNEQFF. CDR3 coding DNA: TGTGCCAGCTCAACCCCGTTACAGTCCTACAATGAGCAGTTCTTC. Using reference TRBV18 and TRBJ2-1 for the parts outside the CDR3, the full variable domain is NAGVMQNPRHLVRRRGQEARLRCSPMKGHSHVYWYRQLPEEGLKFMVYLQKENIIDESGMPKERFSAEFPKEGPSILRIQQVVRGDSAAYFCASSTPLQSYNEQFFGPGTRLTVL.

This clonotype came up a few times. The J gene is TRBJ2-1, the V gene TRBV12-3 or TRBV12-4; tentative D call: TRBD2 (5 bases). Trimming pared 9 bases from V and 0 bases from J, leaving 15 bases between. The CDR3 is 15 amino acids. CDR3 protein: CASKVDLASYNEQFF. CDR3 DNA: TGTGCCAGTAAGGTGGACCTAGCCTCCTACAATGAGCAGTTCTTC.

This chain connects TRBV15 to TRBJ1-2; 7 bases are shared with TRBD1. The V gene's germline CDR1 is LNHNV and CDR2 YYDKDF (reference sequence). The V gene end was trimmed by 0 bases and the J gene end by 5 bases; junction bases not matched to a gene: 6. This CDR3 is built from 15 residues. The CDR3 here is CATSRDKGGAYGYTF. The CDR3 DNA sequence: TGTGCCACCAGCAGAGATAAAGGGGGCGCTTATGGCTACACCTTC.

This clonotype has a handful of counts. The chain links TRBV4-2 to TRBJ1-1; D is unclear. Germline loops: CDR1 LGHNA, CDR2 YNFKEQ. Trimming stripped 1 base from V and 1 base from J, with 7 bases between. The CDR3 loop spans 14 amino acids. CDR3 sequence reads: CASSQGDSNTEAFF. The CDR3 nucleotides are TGTGCCAGCAGCCAAGGGGATTCGAACACTGAAGCTTTCTTT.

The genes are TRBV9 and TRBJ2-1, with 12 bases identical to TRBD2. The CDR3 consists of 16 residues. The trim removed 4 bases at V and 8 bases at J, leaving 10 bases unmatched. Germline CDR1 is SGDLS and CDR2 is YYNGEE. The CDR3 bases are TGTGCCAGCAGCCCCCGGAGGGCTAGCGGGAGGGATGAGCAGTTCTTC. Amino acids: CASSPRRASGRDEQFF.

There are a few counts of this clonotype. DNA of the CDR3: TGTGCCAGCAGCCCCCCAGCGGGTGACTCCTACAATGAGCAGTTCTTC. This sequence encodes CASSPPAGDSYNEQFF. This rearrangement joins TRBV7-8 to TRBJ2-1; weak D call: TRBD2 (6 bases). This CDR3 has 16 amino acids. V lost 5 bases and J lost 0, with 14 bases in between. The germline CDR1 and CDR2 sequences are SGHVS and FQNEAQ.

In its sample, this clonotype was seen a few times. The chain joins TRBV12-5 to TRBJ2-2; D is uncertain. The V and J ends lost 2 bases and 5 bases respectively, with 24 bases between them. This CDR3 comprises 19 residues. Germline-derived CDR1 and CDR2 are LGHNT and FRNRAP. The CDR3 sequence is CASGLLNKHSGSVTGELFF. The CDR3 nucleotides are TGTGCTAGTGGTTTGCTTAACAAGCATTCAGGTTCTGTTACCGGGGAGCTGTTTTTT.

This clonotype turned up a few times. This chain links TRBV5-1 with TRBJ2-2; D not resolved. Trimming shortened V by 1 base and J by 2 bases, and 12 bases separated the two germline ends. In germline, CDR1 is SGHRS, CDR2 YFSETQ. This CDR3 comprises 16 residues. The CDR3 nucleotides are TGCGCCAGCAGCTTGATTGGCAGGAGTAACACCGGGGAGCTGTTTTTT. It specifies CASSLIGRSNTGELFF.

In this sample, this clonotype turned up a few times. V usage is TRBV7-6 and J usage is TRBJ2-5; possible D gene TRBD2, 6 bases. V lost 5 bases and J lost 5, with 18 bases in between. Germline loops: CDR1 SGHVS, CDR2 FNYEAQ. The CDR3 totals 15 residues. As DNA, the CDR3 is TGTGCCAGCAGCCTCTTCGGGGGATTATCGGAGACCCAGTACTTC. Its protein is CASSLFGGLSETQYF.

This clonotype has more than one count but fewer than ten. V is TRBV5-5 and J is TRBJ2-4, with 8 bases aligning to TRBD1. The V gene end was trimmed by 3 bases and the J gene end by 1 base; junction bases not matched to a gene: 9. This CDR3 has 17 residues. CDR1 is SGHKS and CDR2 is YYEKEE in the germline V gene (reference sequence). The CDR3 DNA reads as TGTGCCAGCAGCTCGAAACAGGGGGATAGGGCCAAAAACATTCAGTACTTC. Residues: CASSSKQGDRAKNIQYF.

This clonotype was recorded a few times. The rearrangement joins TRBV5-1 to TRBJ2-1; 8 bases agree with TRBD2. CDR3 length equals 15 residues. Trimming cost V 4 bases and J 6 bases; bases outside gene matches: 9. Germline CDR1 SGHRS, CDR2 YFSETQ. CDR3: CASSQALAGLNEQFF. CDR3 coding DNA: TGCGCCAGCAGCCAGGCCCTAGCGGGCCTCAATGAGCAGTTCTTC.

The chain joins TRBV14 to TRBJ2-5; no definite D call. This CDR3 spans 15 amino acids. Trimming stripped 1 base from V and 5 bases from J, with 14 bases between. CDR1 SGHDN and CDR2 FVKESK come from the germline V gene. CDR3 amino acids: CASSQGFTMLETQYF. The CDR3, as DNA: TGTGCCAGCAGCCAAGGCTTTACTATGCTCGAGACCCAGTACTTC.

This clonotype was seen many times. This chain joins TRBV12-3 or TRBV12-4 and TRBJ2-7; weak D call: TRBD2 (6 bases). V lost 3 bases and J 3 bases, leaving 15 bases between the germline ends. This CDR3 has 15 residues. CDR3 sequence reads: CASSFSVRGGYEQYF. The CDR3 DNA is TGTGCCAGCAGTTTCTCAGTTAGGGGAGGCTACGAGCAGTACTTC.

This clonotype was observed at least ten times. The chain carries TRBV5-1 and TRBJ2-3; 9 positions agree with TRBD2. With V trimmed by 3 bases and J by 3 bases, 5 bases remained unmatched. The CDR3 contains 15 residues. The germline V gene has CDR1 SGHRS and CDR2 YFSETQ. The CDR3 DNA reads TGCGCCAGCAGCTCGGGACTAGCTGTAACAGATACGCAGTATTTT. Its translation is CASSSGLAVTDTQYF.

This clonotype was counted between two and nine times. A single base separates this from a much larger clone, so it may be a read error. The chain couples TRBV5-1 to TRBJ1-5; no clear D. Trimming left V 0 bases short and J 7 bases short, with 8 bases between. The CDR3 spans 13 residues. Germline assignment: CDR1 SGHRS and CDR2 YFSETQ. The CDR3 loop is CASSLDGEQPQHF. CDR3 nucleotide sequence: TGCGCCAGCAGCTTGGATGGGGAGCAGCCCCAGCATTTT.

The V and J genes are TRBV15 and TRBJ1-1; unclear D gene. Germline CDR1 and CDR2: LNHNV and YYDKDF (reference sequence). Trimming stripped 5 bases from V and 1 base from J, with 5 bases between. The CDR3 is 12 residues long. In nucleotides, the CDR3 is TGTGCCACCAGCTACTCGAACACTGAAGCTTTCTTT. Protein sequence: CATSYSNTEAFF.

Details on this clonotype: An end of the junction does not agree with germline; a read error may underlie this. This chain connects TRBV4-2 to TRBJ2-1, with 12 bases lining up with TRBD2. Germline V CDR1 and CDR2: LGHNA, YNFKEQ. This CDR3 is 17 amino acids long. The CDR3 DNA is TGTGGCAGCAGCCAAGGACTAGCGGGACTACGTTACAATGAGCAGTTCTTC. Translating gives CGSSQGLAGLRYNEQFF.

The V and J genes are TRBV12-3 or TRBV12-4 and TRBJ1-2; no reliable D call. This CDR3 is 14 amino acids long. The V gene lost 2 bases and the J gene lost 1 base, with 8 bases spanning the gap. The CDR3 loop reads CASSLSPNNYGYTF. CDR3 nucleotide sequence: TGTGCCAGCAGTTTAAGTCCCAATAACTATGGCTACACCTTC.

This clonotype was found a few times. The chain links TRBV24-1 to TRBJ2-7; 7 bases align to TRBD2. Looked up from germline, CDR1 is KGHDR and CDR2 is SFDVKD. The CDR3 length is 15 residues. With V trimmed by 5 bases and J by 0 bases, 6 bases remained unmatched. The CDR3 reads CATSVALADSYEQYF. CDR3 nucleotide sequence: TGTGCCACCAGTGTGGCGCTAGCGGACTCCTACGAGCAGTACTTC.

This sequence joins TRBV28 and TRBJ2-7, with 15 bases fitting TRBD2. The CDR3 covers 15 residues. CDR1 is MDHEN, CDR2 SYDVKM, per germline. The J segment lost 6 bases and the V segment lost 3 bases, leaving 3 bases of the junction unmatched. CDR3 DNA: TGTGCCAGCAGTTTTCGGACTAGCGGGAGGGTCGAGCAGTACTTC. This sequence encodes CASSFRTSGRVEQYF.

The chain uses TRBV11-3 and TRBJ2-1; TRBD1 agrees at 9 bases. The germline V gene encodes CDR1 SGHNT and CDR2 YENEEA. The CDR3 is 16 residues long. J gave up 9 bases and V 5 bases, and 14 bases lay outside the gene matches. The CDR3: CASSHPGQGVGSEQFF. As DNA, the CDR3 is TGTGCCAGCAGCCACCCGGGACAGGGAGTTGGGAGTGAGCAGTTCTTC.

This chain uses TRBV12-3 or TRBV12-4 with TRBJ2-3; D call uncertain. Trimming left V 2 bases short and J 1 base short, with 10 bases between. The CDR3 covers 15 residues. In DNA, the CDR3 is TGTGCCAGCAGTTTAAATCCCACTCGCACAGATACGCAGTATTTT. This sequence encodes CASSLNPTRTDTQYF.

This chain links TRBV18 with TRBJ2-6, with TRBD1 matching 12 bases. This CDR3 contains 19 residues. With 6 bases clipped from V and 4 bases from J, the junction kept 13 bases outside the gene matches. The germline gives CDR1 KGHSH, CDR2 LQKENI. The CDR3 DNA is TGTGCCAGCTCGGCGGGTTACGGGACAGGGGGCGTAGGGGCCAACGTCCTGACTTTC. It encodes CASSAGYGTGGVGANVLTF.

This clonotype showed up just a few times. V usage is TRBV11-1 and J usage is TRBJ2-1; possible D gene TRBD1, 7 bases. Per germline, CDR1 SGHAT and CDR2 FQDESV (reference sequence). This CDR3 spans 13 amino acids. Between the trimmed V and J ends, which lost 7 bases and 6 bases, there was a span of 13 bases. For the CDR3, the DNA is TGTGCCAGCACCCAGGGGGGCACCAATGAGCAGTTCTTC. It specifies CASTQGGTNEQFF. The full variable domain, completed using reference TRBV11-1 and TRBJ2-1, is EAEVAQSPRYKITEKSQAVAFWCDPISGHATLYWYRQILGQGPELLVQFQDESVVDDSQLPKDRFSAERLKGVDSTLKIQPAELGDSAMYLCASTQGGTNEQFFGPGTRLTVL.

V and J are TRBV3-1 and TRBJ1-2; perhaps TRBD1 as D (5 bases). CDR1 is LGHDT and CDR2 is YNNKEL in the germline V gene (reference sequence). Trimming left V 4 bases short and J 7 bases short, with 19 bases between. The CDR3 is made up of 15 amino acids. DNA for the CDR3: TGTGCCAGCAGCCCCGAGGTAGGGGCGAGTGGTGGCTACACCTTC. Protein: CASSPEVGASGGYTF.

The chain has TRBV27 and TRBJ2-2; D unresolved. There are 16 residues in the CDR3. Germline V CDR1 and CDR2: MNHEY, SMNVEV (reference sequence). The V end lost 8 bases, the J end lost 8 bases, and 24 bases lay between the germline ends. CDR3 residues: CASALIDWINPGELFF. The DNA for the CDR3 is TGTGCCAGCGCCCTAATAGACTGGATAAATCCTGGGGAGCTGTTTTTT.

At least ten counts were recorded for this clonotype. V is TRBV15 and J is TRBJ1-6; D gene uncertain. V was shortened by 0 bases and J by 8 bases, with 11 bases between the two germline ends. CDR1 is LNHNV and CDR2 is YYDKDF in the germline V gene (reference sequence). This CDR3 has 15 residues. The CDR3 nucleotides read TGTGCCACCAGCAGAGATCTCAAAGAGGATTCACCCCTCCACTTT. It codes for CATSRDLKEDSPLHF.